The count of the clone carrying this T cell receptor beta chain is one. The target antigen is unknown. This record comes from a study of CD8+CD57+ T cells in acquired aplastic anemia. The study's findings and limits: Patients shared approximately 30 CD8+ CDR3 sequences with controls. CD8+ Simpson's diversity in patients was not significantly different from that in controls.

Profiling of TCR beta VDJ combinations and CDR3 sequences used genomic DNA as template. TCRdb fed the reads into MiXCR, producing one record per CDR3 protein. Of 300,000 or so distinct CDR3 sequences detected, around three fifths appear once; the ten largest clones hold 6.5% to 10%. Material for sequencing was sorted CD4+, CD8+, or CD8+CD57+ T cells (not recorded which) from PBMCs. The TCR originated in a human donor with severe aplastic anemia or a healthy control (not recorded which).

CDR3 coding DNA: TGTGCCAGCAGCATCGCAGTGGCCGGAACCGGGGAGCTGTTTTTT. It specifies CASSIAVAGTGELFF. The V gene is TRBV7-2, the J gene TRBJ2-2; D not resolved. V was clipped by 5 bases and J by 5 bases, with 15 bases between them. The CDR3 extends over 15 amino acids. The germline gives CDR1 SGHTA, CDR2 FQGNSA.